This T cell receptor (beta chain) was obtained from a study of T cells in Graves' hyperthyroidism and ophthalmopathy. Looked up from germline, CDR1 is LNHDA and CDR2 is SQIVND (reference sequence). V gave up 5 bases and J gave up 5 bases, with 16 bases separating them. There are 15 residues in the CDR3. Amplification of TCR beta CDR3 regions used RNA as the template. The HTBI primer set drove a first-round RT-PCR of the TCR CDR3. TCRdb itself ran the multiplex PCR reads through MiXCR, one entry per CDR3 protein. Of about 560,000 distinct CDR3 sequences in the sample, approximately 44% are singletons; the top ten hold approximately 8.2%. Remarks on this clonotype: The antigen remains unidentified.

Points from the study as a whole: Blood held most thyroid clonotypes expanded above 0.001 frequency. Before onset, ophthalmopathy was predicted by the model a median about six months earlier.

Hyperthyroidism in the patients, aged 18 to 65, was newly diagnosed and under 2 months in duration. Together with thyroid ultrasound, orbital computed tomography, serum thyroxine and TRAb, clinical symptoms were used for diagnoses. Sequencing was performed on peripheral blood or thyroid tissue (not recorded which). The chain is built from TRBV19 and TRBJ1-5; D may be TRBD1 (5 bases). This clonotype was obtained from a woman aged 18-29 years with Graves' hyperthyroidism. CDR3 loop: CASSPAEGPYQPQHF. Here the CDR3 DNA reads TGTGCCAGTAGTCCGGCGGAGGGGCCTTATCAGCCCCAGCATTTT. The variable domain in full, with the rest retrieved from reference TRBV19 and TRBJ1-5, is DGGITQSPKYLFRKEGQNVTLSCEQNLNHDAMYWYRQDPGQGLRLIYYSQIVNDFQKGDIAEGYSVSREKKESFPLTVTSAQKNPTAFYLCASSPAEGPYQPQHFGDGTRLSIL.